Listed below are T cell receptor beta chains from one sample, sequenced in a study of regulatory T cells in long-lasting Graves disease. TCRdb analysed the multiplex PCR reads with MiXCR anew, one entry per CDR3 protein. Of hundreds of thousands of distinct CDR3 sequences listed, over 15% are singletons. The sequencing used peripheral blood mononuclear cells (PBMCs), collected at new diagnosis, from a patient treated with antithyroid drugs. These receptors all come from a female donor with Graves disease. CDR3s include the opening cysteine and the closing phenylalanine or tryptophan. Fields, in order: D gene, J gene, clone size, V gene, CDR3 protein, CDR3 DNA. A D gene is named only where the DNA matches it firmly. Some rows have no size entry. The others give once, few or many, or a class for an expanded clone.

. TRBJ1-2 . TRBV2 CASSGPDSLYGYTF TGTGCCAGCAGTGGACCCGACTCCCTCTATGGCTACACCTTC
. TRBJ1-3 . TRBV6-5 CASSYSSVSGNTIYF TGTGCCAGCAGTTACTCGTCGGTCTCTGGAAACACCATATATTTT
. TRBJ2-1 many TRBV24-1 CATRDKSSYNEQFF TGTGCCACCAGGGATAAGAGCTCCTACAATGAGCAGTTCTTC
. TRBJ2-5 . TRBV7-9 CASSLAEDVQTQHF TGTGCCAGCAGCTTAGCTGAAGATGTGCAGACCCAGCACTTC
. TRBJ1-5 many TRBV2 CASTGTSDQPQHF TGTGCCAGCACCGGGACAAGCGATCAGCCCCAGCATTTT
. TRBJ2-5 many TRBV11-3 CASSYEDRNQETQYF TGTGCCAGCAGCTACGAAGACAGAAACCAAGAGACCCAGTACTTC
TRBD2 TRBJ2-3 many TRBV19 CASSDRRTGTSGGTDTQYF TGTGCCAGTAGTGATCGACGGACCGGGACTAGCGGGGGCACAGATACGCAGTATTTT
. TRBJ1-2 . TRBV9 CASSVEGGDGYTF TGTGCCAGCAGCGTAGAGGGGGGCGATGGCTACACCTTC
. TRBJ1-5 many TRBV5-5 CASSSTWDNQPQHF TGTGCCAGCAGCTCAACATGGGACAATCAGCCCCAGCATTTT
. TRBJ1-2 many TRBV6-1 CASSVGYTF TGTGCCAGCTCCGTAGGCTACACCTTC
. TRBJ2-7 many TRBV24-1 CATSDPASEGSYEQYF TGTGCCACCAGTGATCCCGCGTCAGAAGGCAGCTACGAGCAGTACTTC
. TRBJ1-3 . TRBV9 CASSLYTGDNSGNTIYF TGTGCCAGCAGCTTATACACGGGTGACAACTCTGGAAACACCATATATTTT
. TRBJ2-7 many TRBV6-1 CASSEARGGQLYEQYF TGTGCCAGCAGTGAAGCCAGAGGAGGACAGCTCTACGAGCAGTACTTC
. TRBJ1-2 many TRBV12-3/TRBV12-4 CASSLVLFRQSYGYTF TGTGCCAGCAGTTTAGTGTTGTTCCGACAGTCTTATGGCTACACCTTC
TRBD1 TRBJ1-5 many TRBV12-3/TRBV12-4 CASSLGQGRNQPQHF TGTGCCAGCAGTTTAGGACAGGGGCGCAATCAGCCCCAGCATTTT
TRBD2 TRBJ2-7 few TRBV10-2 CASSEVLAGFLYEQYF TGCGCCAGCAGTGAGGTACTAGCGGGATTCCTATACGAGCAGTACTTC
TRBD1 TRBJ2-2 many TRBV18 CASSPSQGTNTGELFF TGTGCCAGCTCACCCTCACAGGGGACGAACACCGGGGAGCTGTTTTTT